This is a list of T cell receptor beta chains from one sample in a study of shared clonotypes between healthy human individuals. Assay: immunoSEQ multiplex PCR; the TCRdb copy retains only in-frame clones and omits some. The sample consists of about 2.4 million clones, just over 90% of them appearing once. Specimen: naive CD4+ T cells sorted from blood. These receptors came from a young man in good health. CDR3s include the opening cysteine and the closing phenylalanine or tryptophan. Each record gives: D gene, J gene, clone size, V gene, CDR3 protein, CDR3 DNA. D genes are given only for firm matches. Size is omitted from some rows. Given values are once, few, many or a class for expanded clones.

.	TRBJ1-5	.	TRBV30	CAWSVAQGSQPQHF	TGTGCCTGGAGTGTTGCACAGGGCTCTCAGCCCCAGCATTTT
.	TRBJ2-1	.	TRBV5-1	CASSHPGGVGFF	TGCGCCAGCAGTCACCCTGGCGGGGTGGGGTTCTTC
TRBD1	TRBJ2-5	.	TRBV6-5	CASSKGAGGEETQYF	TGTGCCAGCAGTAAGGGGGCCGGTGGGGAAGAGACCCAGTACTTC
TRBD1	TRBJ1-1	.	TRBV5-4	CASSFSGQGLEAFF	TGTGCCAGCAGCTTCTCGGGACAGGGCCTTGAAGCTTTCTTT
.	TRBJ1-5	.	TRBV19	CASSAKVGGAKGNQPQHF	TGTGCCAGTAGTGCCAAGGTGGGGGGGGCCAAAGGGAATCAGCCCCAGCATTTT
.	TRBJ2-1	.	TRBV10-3	CAISPPDTYNEQFF	TGTGCCATCAGTCCACCCGACACCTACAATGAGCAGTTCTTC
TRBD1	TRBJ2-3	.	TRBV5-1	CASSSQTGDTQYF	TGCGCCAGCAGCTCACAAACAGGGGACACGCAGTATTTT
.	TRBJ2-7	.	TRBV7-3	CASSQTGSYEQYF	TGTGCCAGCAGCCAAACAGGTTCCTACGAGCAGTACTTC
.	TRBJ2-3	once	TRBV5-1	CASSEDPGTDTQYF	TGCGCCAGCAGCGAGGATCCGGGGACAGATACGCAGTATTTT
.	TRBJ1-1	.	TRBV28	CASSLPFGTAQNTEAFF	TGTGCCAGCAGTTTACCATTCGGAACAGCCCAGAACACTGAAGCTTTCTTT
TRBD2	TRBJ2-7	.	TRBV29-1	CSAHSGRVEQYF	TGCAGCGCTCATAGCGGGAGAGTCGAGCAGTACTTC
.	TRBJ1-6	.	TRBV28	CASSNPDTKNSPLHF	TGTGCCAGCAGTAACCCGGACACGAAGAATTCACCCCTCCACTTT
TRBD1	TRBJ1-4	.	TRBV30	CAWSGGQTTNEKLFF	TGTGCCTGGAGTGGGGGACAGACAACTAATGAAAAACTGTTTTTT
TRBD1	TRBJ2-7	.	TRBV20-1	CSAIRGYEQYF	TGCAGTGCTATCAGGGGGTACGAGCAGTACTTC
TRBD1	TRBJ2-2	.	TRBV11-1	CASSLGTGEANTGELFF	TGTGCCAGCAGCTTGGGGACAGGAGAGGCGAACACCGGGGAGCTGTTTTTT
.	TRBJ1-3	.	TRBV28	CASSFPPGNTIYF	TGTGCCAGCAGTTTTCCCCCTGGAAACACCATATATTTT
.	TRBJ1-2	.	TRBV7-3	CASSKTLTGGYTF	TGTGCCAGCAGCAAGACGCTTACGGGCGGCTACACCTTC
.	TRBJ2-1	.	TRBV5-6	CASSLLQEIYNEQFF	TGTGCCAGCAGCTTGTTGCAGGAGATTTACAATGAGCAGTTCTTC
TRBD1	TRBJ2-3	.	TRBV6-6	CASRSGTGGFIDTQYF	TGTGCCAGCCGCTCAGGGACAGGGGGATTCATAGATACGCAGTATTTT
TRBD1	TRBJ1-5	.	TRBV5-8	CASSAGTGWSQPQHF	TGTGCCAGCAGCGCGGGGACAGGGTGGAGTCAGCCCCAGCATTTT
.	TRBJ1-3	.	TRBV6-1	CASSESSGRTISGNTIYF	TGTGCCAGCAGTGAGTCATCTGGCAGGACCATCTCTGGAAACACCATATATTTT
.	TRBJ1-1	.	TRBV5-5	CASSLVVLGEDTEAFF	TGTGCCAGCAGCTTGGTGGTGTTAGGGGAGGACACTGAAGCTTTCTTT
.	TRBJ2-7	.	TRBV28	CASSMTGGQSYEQYF	TGTGCCAGCAGTATGACCGGGGGACAGTCCTACGAGCAGTACTTC
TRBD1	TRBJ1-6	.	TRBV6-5	CASSSPGQGTSPLHF	TGTGCCAGCAGTTCCCCGGGACAGGGGACTTCACCCCTCCACTTT
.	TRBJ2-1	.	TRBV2	CASANLVSASDEQFF	TGTGCCAGCGCTAATTTAGTGTCGGCATCTGATGAGCAGTTCTTC
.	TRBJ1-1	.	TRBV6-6	CASSPARFLNTEAFF	TGTGCCAGCAGCCCCGCGCGCTTTTTGAACACTGAAGCTTTCTTT
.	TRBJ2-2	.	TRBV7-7	CASSLSIIASRAGELFF	TGTGCTAGCAGCTTATCCATCATAGCCTCTAGGGCCGGGGAGCTGTTTTTT
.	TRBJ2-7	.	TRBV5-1	CASSLERVVDEQYF	TGCGCCAGCAGCTTAGAAAGGGTGGTGGACGAGCAGTACTTC
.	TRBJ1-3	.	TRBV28	CASSSGGPPGNTIYF	TGTGCCAGCAGTTCGGGTGGACCGCCTGGAAACACCATATATTTT
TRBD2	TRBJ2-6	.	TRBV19	CASSHYSGRASGANVLTF	TGTGCCAGTAGCCACTATAGCGGGAGGGCCTCTGGGGCCAACGTCCTGACTTTC
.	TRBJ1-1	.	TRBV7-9	CASSLQPNTEAFF	TGTGCCAGCAGCTTACAGCCGAACACTGAAGCTTTCTTT
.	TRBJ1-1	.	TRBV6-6	CASLPKGGPTEAFF	TGTGCCAGTTTGCCAAAGGGGGGGCCTACTGAAGCTTTCTTT
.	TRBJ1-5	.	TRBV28	CASSPRDSHQPQHF	TGTGCCAGCAGTCCCCGGGACTCCCATCAGCCCCAGCATTTT
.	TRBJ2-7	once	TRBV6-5	CASSFAGGYEQYF	TGTGCCAGCAGTTTTGCAGGGGGGTACGAGCAGTACTTC
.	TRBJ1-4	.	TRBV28	CASSSSHGVREKLFF	TGTGCCAGCAGTTCCTCTCATGGGGTGCGAGAAAAACTGTTTTTT
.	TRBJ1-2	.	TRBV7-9	CASSGGTINYGYTF	TGTGCCAGCAGCGGGGGGACGATTAACTATGGCTACACCTTC
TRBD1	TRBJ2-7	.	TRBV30	CAWSTAGTGVSYEQYF	TGTGCCTGGAGTACCGCCGGGACAGGGGTCTCCTACGAGCAGTACTTC
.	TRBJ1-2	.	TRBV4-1	CASSQVSGVQGHGYTF	TGCGCCAGCAGCCAAGTCAGTGGGGTACAGGGACACGGCTACACCTTC
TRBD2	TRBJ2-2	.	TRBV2	CASTRGVSTGELFF	TGTGCCAGCACCCGGGGGGTTAGCACCGGGGAGCTGTTTTTT
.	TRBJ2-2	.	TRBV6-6	CASSYRALNTGELFF	TGTGCCAGCAGTTACCGAGCGTTGAACACCGGGGAGCTGTTTTTT
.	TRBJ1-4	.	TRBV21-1	CASGGGPNEKLFF	TGTGCCAGCGGGGGGGGACCTAATGAAAAACTGTTTTTT
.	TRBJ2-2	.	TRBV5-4	CASSRGLEPGELFF	TGTGCCAGCAGCCGCGGGCTGGAGCCCGGGGAGCTGTTTTTT
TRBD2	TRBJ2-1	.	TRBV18	CASSPTSGTYNEQFF	TGTGCCAGCTCACCAACTAGCGGAACCTACAATGAGCAGTTCTTC
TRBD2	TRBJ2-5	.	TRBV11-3	CASSFGGGYQETQYF	TGTGCCAGCAGCTTCGGGGGAGGGTACCAAGAGACCCAGTACTTC
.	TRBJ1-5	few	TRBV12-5	CASGTGVSNQPQHF	TGTGCTAGTGGGACGGGGGTCTCCAATCAGCCCCAGCATTTT
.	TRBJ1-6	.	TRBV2	CASNLVQGSPLHF	TGTGCCAGCAACTTGGTTCAGGGCTCACCCCTCCACTTT
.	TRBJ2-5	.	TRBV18	CASSPPLREEQETQYF	TGTGCCAGCTCACCACCGTTGAGGGAGGAACAAGAGACCCAGTACTTC
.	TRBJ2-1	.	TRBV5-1	CASSLAQRDEQFF	TGCGCCAGCAGCTTGGCCCAGCGGGATGAGCAGTTCTTC
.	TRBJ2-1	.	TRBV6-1	CASSRLMYNEQFF	TGTGCCAGCAGTCGACTGATGTACAATGAGCAGTTCTTC
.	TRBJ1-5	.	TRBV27	CASSLSTRSSNQPQHF	TGTGCCAGCAGTTTATCGACCAGGAGTAGCAATCAGCCCCAGCATTTT